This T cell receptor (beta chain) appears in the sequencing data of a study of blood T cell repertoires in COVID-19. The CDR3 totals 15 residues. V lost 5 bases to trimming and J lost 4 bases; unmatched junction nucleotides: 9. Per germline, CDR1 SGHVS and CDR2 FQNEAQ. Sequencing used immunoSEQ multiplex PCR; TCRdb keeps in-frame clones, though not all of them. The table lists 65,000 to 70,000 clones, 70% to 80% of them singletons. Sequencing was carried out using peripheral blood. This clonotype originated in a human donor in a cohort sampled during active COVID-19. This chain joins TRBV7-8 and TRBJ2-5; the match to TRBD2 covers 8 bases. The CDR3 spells CASSPGTRTTETQYF. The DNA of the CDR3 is TGTGCCAGCAGCCCGGGGACTAGGACGACAGAGACCCAGTACTTC.